The 10 T cell receptor beta chains below all came from one sample that was sequenced in a study of blood T cell repertoires in COVID-19. Sequencing used immunoSEQ multiplex PCR; TCRdb keeps in-frame clones, though not all of them. The sample has approximately 200,000 clones, roughly nine tenths seen once. The sequencing sample was made of peripheral blood. These receptors were taken from a man aged 65 to 79 with active or convalescent COVID-19.

The chain links TRBV6-2 or TRBV6-3 to TRBJ2-7, with D possibly being TRBD2 (5 bases). The CDR3 is made up of 15 amino acids. CDR1 is MNHEY and CDR2 is SVGEGT in the germline V gene. V was shortened by 6 bases and J by 0 bases, with 15 bases between the two germline ends. DNA for the CDR3: TGTGCCAGCAGCAAGGAGGCTGGGTTCTCCTACGAGCAGTACTTC. The encoded protein is CASSKEAGFSYEQYF.

CDR3 coding DNA: TGTGCCAGCAAGGTAGGGGACAATCAGCCCCAGCATTTT. This sequence encodes CASKVGDNQPQHF. J is TRBJ1-5 and V is TRBV28; possibly TRBD1 for D (5 bases). Trimming stripped 7 bases from V and 3 bases from J, with 10 bases between. The length of the CDR3 is 13 residues. Germline CDR1 is MDHEN and CDR2 is SYDVKM. Full variable domain (remainder filled in from reference TRBV28 and TRBJ1-5): DVKVTQSSRYLVKRTGEKVFLECVQDMDHENMFWYRQDPGLGLRLIYFSYDVKMKEKGDIPEGYSVSREKKERFSLILESASTNQTSMYLCASKVGDNQPQHFGDGTRLSIL.

The chain employs TRBV10-1 and TRBJ2-1; 9 nucleotides align to TRBD2. The germline gives CDR1 WNHNN, CDR2 SYGVQD (reference sequence). The CDR3 is 16 residues long. V was pared by 2 bases and J by 5 bases, with 7 bases of the junction left unmatched. CDR3 DNA sequence: TGCGCCAGCAGTGAGGCGGGACTAGCAGGGAACAATGAGCAGTTCTTC. This encodes CASSEAGLAGNNEQFF.

V is TRBV4-1 and J is TRBJ1-4; 8 bases match TRBD1. This CDR3 contains 16 residues. V was clipped by 3 bases and J by 8 bases; unmatched bases: 11. The germline gives CDR1 MGHRA, CDR2 YSYEKL. The CDR3 region is CASSQGPTGEGEKLFF. The CDR3 nucleotides are TGCGCCAGCAGCCAGGGACCGACAGGGGAGGGGGAAAAACTGTTTTTT.

V usage is TRBV7-9 and J usage is TRBJ2-3; tentatively, D is TRBD2 (5 bases). The CDR3 has 16 amino acids. V lost 2 bases, J lost 1 base, and 13 bases lay in between. CDR1 and CDR2 (germline): SEHNR, FQNEAQ (reference sequence). CDR3 DNA sequence: TGTGCCAGCAGCTTATTCCTAGCCGGCGGCACAGATACGCAGTATTTT. This encodes CASSLFLAGGTDTQYF.

The chain combines TRBV30 with TRBJ2-1; 10 bases are a match to TRBD2. This CDR3 has 12 residues. Germline lookup yields CDR1 GTSNPN and CDR2 SVGIG (reference sequence). The junction had 6 bases not matched to a gene; V was cut back by 4 bases and J by 12 bases. The CDR3 nucleotides read TGTGCCTGGATTTTAGCGGGAGGATCGCAGTTCTTC. It specifies CAWILAGGSQFF.

The V gene is TRBV24-1, the J gene TRBJ2-1, with 9 bases lining up with TRBD1. After removal of 7 bases from V and 9 bases from J, the junction contained 6 bases not matched to a gene. This CDR3 contains 13 residues. The V gene's germline CDR1 is KGHDR and CDR2 SFDVKD. This CDR3 is CATRGQGQGEQFF. The CDR3 bases are TGTGCCACCAGGGGACAGGGTCAAGGTGAGCAGTTCTTC.

The CDR3 protein is CASKGRANYGYTF. The CDR3 DNA reads as TGTGCCAGTAAGGGCAGGGCGAACTATGGCTACACCTTC. V gene TRBV19 combines with J gene TRBJ1-2; a weak D match, TRBD1 (5 bases). Trimming removed 7 bases from V and 2 bases from J, with 11 bases in between. Germline V gene data show CDR1 as LNHDA and CDR2 as SQIVND (reference sequence). The CDR3 sequence is 13 residues long. Full variable domain (missing parts from reference TRBV19 and TRBJ1-2): DGGITQSPKYLFRKEGQNVTLSCEQNLNHDAMYWYRQDPGQGLRLIYYSQIVNDFQKGDIAEGYSVSREKKESFPLTVTSAQKNPTAFYLCASKGRANYGYTFGSGTRLTVV.

V usage is TRBV9 and J usage is TRBJ2-5; 10 nucleotides agree with TRBD2. Germline V gene lookup returns CDR1 SGDLS and CDR2 YYNGEE. J gave up 3 bases and V 0 bases, and 11 bases lay outside the gene matches. The CDR3 is made up of 18 amino acids. CDR3: CASSVALGTSGAKETQYF. The CDR3 DNA sequence: TGTGCCAGCAGCGTAGCTCTTGGAACTAGCGGGGCCAAAGAGACCCAGTACTTC.

J is TRBJ2-7 and V is TRBV4-3, with 9 bases aligning to TRBD2. This CDR3 comprises 17 residues. From germline, CDR1 is LGHNA and CDR2 YSLEER. The J segment lost 2 bases and the V segment lost 3 bases, leaving 11 bases of the junction unmatched. CDR3 region: CASSQGSRAGGPYEQYF. The CDR3 nucleotides are TGCGCCAGCAGCCAGGGCTCCAGGGCGGGAGGGCCCTACGAGCAGTACTTC.